Listed below are T cell receptor beta chains from one sample, sequenced in a study of T cells in Graves' hyperthyroidism and ophthalmopathy. TCRdb reprocessed the multiplex PCR reads with MiXCR, giving one entry per CDR3 protein. The table lists 400,000 to 550,000 distinct CDR3 sequences, around 22% of them singletons, with around 11% in the top ten. Sequencing was carried out using blood. These receptors were obtained from a woman aged 25 to 45 with Graves' ophthalmopathy. Each CDR3 is given with its conserved first and last residue. A D gene is named only where the DNA matches it firmly. The size of a clone is reported for some rows only, either as once, few or many, or as a class for expanded clones.

V gene	J gene	clone size	D gene	CDR3 length	CDR3 DNA	CDR3 protein
TRBV20-1	TRBJ2-5	many	TRBD1	15	TGCAGCCCTGCCGGACAGGGGGATTGGCAAGAGACCCAGTACTTC	CSPAGQGDWQETQYF
TRBV12-5	TRBJ2-7	NA	NA	13	TGTGCTAGTGGTTTGGCCTACGAATACGAGCAGTACTTC	CASGLAYEYEQYF
TRBV30	TRBJ1-2	many	TRBD1	16	TGTGCCTGGAGCGCCTATAGACAGGGTGCAAACTATGGCTACACCTTC	CAWSAYRQGANYGYTF
TRBV10-3	TRBJ2-7	few	TRBD2	16	TGTGCCATCAGTGAGTCGACAACTAGCGGGCGGTACGAGCAGTACTTC	CAISESTTSGRYEQYF
TRBV28	TRBJ1-2	many	TRBD1	14	TGTGCCAGCAGTTCCCCCGGGACAGGGGTCGGCTACACCTTC	CASSSPGTGVGYTF
TRBV4-1	TRBJ1-1	NA	TRBD1	13	TGCGCCAGCAGCCAAAGACAGGGGGCTGAAGCTTTCTTT	CASSQRQGAEAFF
TRBV7-9	TRBJ2-7	many	NA	14	TGTGCCAGCAGCTTAGAGGAGCGGAACTACGAGCAGTACTTC	CASSLEERNYEQYF
TRBV13	TRBJ1-1	many	NA	13	TGTGCCAGCAGCTTTTGGGGCCGCGCTGAAGCTTTCTTT	CASSFWGRAEAFF
TRBV11-2	TRBJ1-5	many	NA	16	TGTGCCAGCAGCCCTAGTATACAAGGGGCCGGTCAGCCCCAGCATTTT	CASSPSIQGAGQPQHF
TRBV6-1	TRBJ1-2	many	NA	15	TGTGCCAGCAGTGAAGCTGGGGCAGGGAACTATGGCTACACCTTC	CASSEAGAGNYGYTF
TRBV20-1	TRBJ2-7	many	NA	10	TGCAGTGCTCACGCCTACGAGCAGTACTTC	CSAHAYEQYF
TRBV12-5	TRBJ2-3	NA	NA	15	TGTGCTAGTGCCCGGACCCTAACTAACACAGATACGCAGTATTTT	CASARTLTNTDTQYF
TRBV12-3/TRBV12-4	TRBJ2-5	NA	NA	15	TGTGCCAGCAGTGCTTGGTCTAGCGCCGGGGAGGCCCAGTACTTC	CASSAWSSAGEAQYF
TRBV13	TRBJ2-2	NA	TRBD2	17	TGTGCATACAGCTCCAGTAGCGGGGGACTCTCTGTCGGGGAGCTGTTTTTT	CAYSSSSGGLSVGELFF
TRBV12-3/TRBV12-4	TRBJ1-5	many	NA	15	TGTGCCAGCACTCCCGGGGGGGGATACAATCAGCCCCAGCATTTT	CASTPGGGYNQPQHF
TRBV2	TRBJ2-5	NA	NA	16	TGTGCCAGCAGTGATTTAGGAAGACCGAACCTAGAGACCCAGTACTTC	CASSDLGRPNLETQYF
TRBV24-1	TRBJ1-5	many	NA	14	TGTGCCACCAGTTTCGGTTTTAGCAATCAGCCCCAGCATTTT	CATSFGFSNQPQHF
TRBV20-1	TRBJ1-2	many	NA	13	TGCAGTGCTAGAGATGAGTTTGTCTATGGCTACACCTTC	CSARDEFVYGYTF
TRBV28	TRBJ1-5	NA	TRBD1	16	TGTGCCAGCAGTTTGGTTGCAGGGGGCGACAATCAGCCCCAGCATTTT	CASSLVAGGDNQPQHF
TRBV6-2/TRBV6-3	TRBJ2-2	few	TRBD2	14	TGTGCCAGCAAAACTAGCGGGGGGTCCGGGGAGCTGTTTTTT	CASKTSGGSGELFF
TRBV11-2	TRBJ2-5	NA	TRBD2	15	TGTGCCAGCAGCTCCCGAGGGGTAGCGGGAGAGACCCAGTACTTC	CASSSRGVAGETQYF
TRBV19	TRBJ2-7	many	NA	16	TGTGCCACCTATCCCTCAACGACAGGTCGCTGGAACGAGCAGTACTTC	CATYPSTTGRWNEQYF
TRBV11-2	TRBJ2-7	many	NA	15	TGTGCCAGCAGCCCTGGGGACAACCTCCCCTACGAGCAGTACTTC	CASSPGDNLPYEQYF
TRBV11-2	TRBJ2-6	few	NA	18	TGTGCCAGCAGCTCCGTTCCGGACGTTAGCTCTGGGGCCAACGTCCTGACTTTC	CASSSVPDVSSGANVLTF
TRBV7-8	TRBJ1-1	NA	NA	16	TGTGCCAGCAGCTTTAATCCGAAAAAGGGGAACACTGAAGCTTTCTTT	CASSFNPKKGNTEAFF
TRBV27	TRBJ1-2	many	NA	14	TGTGCCAGCAGTCGCACCCGCGCTAACTATGGCTACACCTTC	CASSRTRANYGYTF
TRBV19	TRBJ1-2	NA	NA	12	TGTGCCAGTACGGAGAAGAGCTATGGCTACACCTTC	CASTEKSYGYTF
TRBV27	TRBJ2-2	many	NA	14	TGTGCCAGCAGTTTATCGCCAGGGGCCGGGGAGCTGTTTTTT	CASSLSPGAGELFF
TRBV6-1	TRBJ1-1	few	NA	12	TGTGCCAGCAGCTCTAACAGGGCTGAAGCTTTCTTT	CASSSNRAEAFF
TRBV9	TRBJ1-2	few	NA	14	TGTGCCAGCAGCGTAGCCCCCGCTAACTATGGCTACACCTTC	CASSVAPANYGYTF
TRBV19	TRBJ2-3	few	NA	15	TGTGCCAGTAGTATATCAGGCGGGGGCACAGATACGCAGTATTTT	CASSISGGGTDTQYF
TRBV7-8	TRBJ2-7	few	TRBD2	14	TGTGCCAGCAGCCCTCTCGGGGGGGTCTACGAGCAGTACTTC	CASSPLGGVYEQYF
TRBV3-1	TRBJ1-1	NA	NA	16	TGTGCCAGCAGCCAAGTGTCAAGGGGAAGGGGCACTGAAGCTTTCTTT	CASSQVSRGRGTEAFF
TRBV20-1	TRBJ2-7	few	TRBD1	12	TGCAGTGGAGACAGGGGTTTCAACGAGCAGTACTTC	CSGDRGFNEQYF
TRBV6-1	TRBJ2-7	few	NA	13	TGTGCCAGCAGCGGGACGCTCTCCTACGAGCAGTACTTC	CASSGTLSYEQYF
TRBV12-5	TRBJ1-2	NA	NA	14	TGTGCTAGTGGATATCGTACTGGGGTAGGAGGCTACACCTTC	CASGYRTGVGGYTF
TRBV3-1	TRBJ1-6	few	NA	15	TGTGCCAGCAGCCAATCCGACTTAGGCCATTCACCCCTCCACTTT	CASSQSDLGHSPLHF
TRBV2	TRBJ2-6	many	NA	17	TGTGCCAGCAGTGCCGGGACGTTCCTCTCTGGGGCCAACGTCCTGACTTTC	CASSAGTFLSGANVLTF
TRBV9	TRBJ2-4	few	TRBD1	13	TGTGCCAGCAGCGTAGGACAGGGTAGTAGTCAGTACTTC	CASSVGQGSSQYF
TRBV2	TRBJ1-2	many	NA	12	TGTGCCAGCAGTGAAGCTGCCTATGGCTACACCTTC	CASSEAAYGYTF
TRBV28	TRBJ1-2	NA	NA	18	TGTGCCAGCAGTTTAAGATCCGGGACCGATTACCCCGGCTATGGCTACACCTTC	CASSLRSGTDYPGYGYTF
TRBV5-6	TRBJ1-5	NA	NA	15	TGTGCCAGCAGCTTGGCGCAGTTTAGCAATCAGCCCCAGCATTTT	CASSLAQFSNQPQHF
TRBV29-1	TRBJ2-7	many	TRBD1	15	TGCAGCGTTGAAGAGGTGGGGACAGGGGTTTACGAGCAGTACTTC	CSVEEVGTGVYEQYF
TRBV29-1	TRBJ1-5	NA	NA	14	TGCAGCCCCAAGGGGGGGCATAAAAATCAGCCCCAGCATTTT	CSPKGGHKNQPQHF
TRBV9	TRBJ2-7	NA	NA	15	TGTGCCAGCAGCCAGGGGGGGGGACTCCGCGACGAGCAGTACTTC	CASSQGGGLRDEQYF
TRBV6-5	TRBJ1-2	few	NA	12	TGTGCCAGCAGTTCTCCTGGGGGAGGCTACACCTTC	CASSSPGGGYTF
TRBV20-1	TRBJ2-7	NA	TRBD1	15	TGCAGTGTTTCCCCCGTAGACAGGGTGGCCTACGAGCAGTACTTC	CSVSPVDRVAYEQYF
TRBV5-1	TRBJ1-1	many	TRBD1	16	TGCGCCAGCAGCGCGGGACAGGGGATATGGAACACTGAAGCTTTCTTT	CASSAGQGIWNTEAFF
TRBV12-3/TRBV12-4	TRBJ1-2	many	NA	13	TGTGCCAGCAGTTACGCGGAAACTTATGGCTACACCTTC	CASSYAETYGYTF
TRBV12-5	TRBJ1-2	many	NA	14	TGTGCTAGTGGCCCGCGGGACGGCAATCATGGCTACACCTTC	CASGPRDGNHGYTF
TRBV6-5	TRBJ1-6	many	NA	16	TGTGCCAGCAGTTACAATGGGGGGATAGGTAATTCACCCCTCCACTTT	CASSYNGGIGNSPLHF
TRBV20-1	TRBJ2-7	few	NA	14	TGCAGTGCTAGAGGGCCAGCGGTGGGGAGGGAGCAGTACTTC	CSARGPAVGREQYF